This TCR beta chain was profiled in a study of T cell responses to AZD1222 COVID-19 vaccine. Study outcomes and limitations: Of spike-specific TCRs, nearly half reportedly target regions left unmutated in variants.

Notes on this clone: Antigen unknown.

The data were produced by immunoSEQ multiplex PCR, yet TCRdb's version contains in-frame clones alone and is incomplete. There are under 150,000 clones in the sample; about 91% occur only once, and almost 6.5% lies in the top ten. Sequenced here: peripheral blood, sampled 28 days after the second AZD1222 dose. The receptor was derived from an adult who received the AZD1222 COVID-19 vaccine.

The CDR3 DNA reads as TGTGCCAGCTCACAGGGGATAAACACTGAAGCTTTCTTT. Protein: CASSQGINTEAFF. The V and J genes are TRBV18 and TRBJ1-1; a possible D gene is TRBD1 (5 bases). Trimming pared 4 bases from V and 2 bases from J, leaving 8 bases between. Per the germline V gene, CDR1 is KGHSH and CDR2 is LQKENI. The CDR3 has 13 residues.